What follows are 16 T cell receptor beta chains derived from one specimen sequenced in a study of cytomegalovirus exposure and HLA in healthy donors. The protocol was immunoSEQ multiplex PCR, while the TCRdb copy is restricted to in-frame clones and leaves out a portion. The sample lists 95,000 to 150,000 clones; around nine tenths were seen once. Sequenced sample: PBMCs. Receptors were obtained from a woman aged 18-29 years in good health and CMV-seronegative.

As to this clone: The same CDR3 is also encoded by other DNA sequences in this sample. The gene calls are TRBV27 and TRBJ2-1; weak D call: TRBD1 (5 bases). Per the germline V gene, CDR1 is MNHEY and CDR2 is SMNVEV (reference sequence). Deletions cut 2 bases from V and 1 base from J, with 6 bases between. CDR3 size: 14 residues. The CDR3 loop reads CASSLAGSYNEQFF. CDR3 coding DNA: TGTGCCAGCAGTTTAGCAGGGTCCTACAATGAGCAGTTCTTC.

The V gene is TRBV7-8, the J gene TRBJ2-7; 14 bases match TRBD2. The CDR3 contains 18 residues. Germline values: CDR1 SGHVS, CDR2 FQNEAQ. J gave up 3 bases and V 8 bases, and 15 bases lay outside the gene matches. CDR3 DNA sequence: TGTGCCAGCGGAGGGGGACTAGCGGGAGTTCAGTCCAACTACGAGCAGTACTTC. Its protein is CASGGGLAGVQSNYEQYF.

In this sample, this clone turned up once. The CDR3 DNA is TGTGCCTTAGTGGGACAGACCCTCCCATCAGCCGGGGGGGAGCTGTTTTTT. It specifies CALVGQTLPSAGGELFF. This chain links TRBV30 with TRBJ2-2; 7 bases agree with TRBD1. CDR3 length: 17 amino acids. Trimming took 7 bases from V and 8 from J; bases not matched to a gene: 22. CDR1 and CDR2 from the germline V gene are GTSNPN and SVGIG (reference sequence).

The rearrangement links TRBV5-4 to TRBJ2-7; 8 nucleotides agree with TRBD1. This CDR3 has 15 amino acids. J was trimmed by 6 bases and V by 0 bases; bases with no gene match: 8. Germline CDR1 reads SGHNT; CDR2 reads YYREEE (reference sequence). This CDR3 is CASSLADRVRVEQYF. The CDR3, as DNA: TGTGCCAGCAGCTTGGCGGACAGGGTCCGGGTCGAGCAGTACTTC.

The rearrangement links TRBV5-4 to TRBJ2-3, with TRBD2 as a possible D gene (5 bases). The germline CDR1 and CDR2 sequences are SGHNT and YYREEE (reference sequence). The V end lost 5 bases, the J end lost 2 bases, and 15 bases lay between the germline ends. The CDR3 contains 15 residues. This chain's CDR3 is CASSSGLGYTDTQYF. For the CDR3, the DNA is TGTGCCAGCAGTAGTGGACTGGGCTACACAGATACGCAGTATTTT.

The chain is built from TRBV7-6 and TRBJ1-1; possibly TRBD1 for D (6 bases). V shed 5 bases and J shed 1 base, with 11 bases lying between them. Germline CDR1 and CDR2: SGHVS and FNYEAQ. The CDR3 consists of 14 residues. CDR3 loop: CASSPGHSNTEAFF. For the CDR3, the DNA is TGTGCCAGCAGCCCGGGACACTCGAACACTGAAGCTTTCTTT.

The chain has TRBV11-3 and TRBJ1-1; D call uncertain. The V gene's germline CDR1 is SGHNT and CDR2 YENEEA. Trimming stripped 5 bases from V and 8 bases from J, with 15 bases between. The CDR3 totals 13 residues. The CDR3 nucleotides are TGTGCCAGCAGCCCTGAGGATGGGTCAGAAGCTTTCTTT. Translating it yields CASSPEDGSEAFF.

The chain joins TRBV5-1 to TRBJ1-1; 7 nucleotides line up with TRBD1. Looked up from germline, CDR1 is SGHRS and CDR2 is YFSETQ. The CDR3 extends over 15 amino acids. J was trimmed by 5 bases and V by 4 bases; bases with no gene match: 11. CDR3 loop: CASSLTQGKRTEAFF. The CDR3 nucleotides read TGCGCCAGCAGCCTAACACAGGGGAAGAGGACTGAAGCTTTCTTT.

The chain links TRBV5-6 to TRBJ1-2; 7 nucleotides match TRBD1. This CDR3 has 15 residues. Germline CDR1 and CDR2: SGHDT and YYEEEE. Germline trimming cut 4 bases from V and 5 bases from J; bases unmatched to any gene: 11. The DNA for the CDR3 is TGTGCCAGCAGCGCATACCCCAGGGGGGAGTATGGCTACACCTTC. Its translation: CASSAYPRGEYGYTF.

This clone has only a few counts. The J gene is TRBJ2-7, the V gene TRBV19, with TRBD2 matching over 7 bases. V shed 5 bases, J shed 2 bases, and the junction held 6 bases outside the gene matches. Germline lookup yields CDR1 LNHDA and CDR2 SQIVND (reference sequence). CDR3 length: 14 residues. The CDR3 here is CASSPSGGTYEQYF. The CDR3 nucleotides are TGTGCCAGTAGTCCCTCGGGGGGAACCTACGAGCAGTACTTC.

CDR3 loop: CASTATGRGTGTEAFF. The CDR3 coding sequence is TGTGCCAGTACCGCGACGGGCAGGGGTACGGGCACTGAAGCTTTCTTT. The chain has TRBV19 and TRBJ1-1, with D tentatively TRBD1 (6 bases). The CDR3 spans 16 residues. The V end lost 7 bases, the J end lost 4 bases, and 22 bases lay between the germline ends. Per germline, CDR1 LNHDA and CDR2 SQIVND (reference sequence).

V usage is TRBV11-2 and J usage is TRBJ2-7; TRBD1 agrees at 7 bases. In germline, CDR1 is SGHAT, CDR2 FQNNGV. CDR3 size: 13 residues. The V gene end was trimmed by 4 bases and the J gene end by 2 bases; junction bases not matched to a gene: 2. The chain's CDR3 is CASSSGQTYEQYF. As DNA, the CDR3 is TGTGCCAGCAGCTCGGGACAGACCTACGAGCAGTACTTC.

The V gene is TRBV4-1, the J gene TRBJ2-7; D might be TRBD2 (6 bases). The germline CDR1 and CDR2 sequences are MGHRA and YSYEKL. V was clipped by 0 bases and J by 0 bases, with 12 bases between them. This CDR3 is built from 16 residues. CDR3 amino acids: CASSQDDREFSYEQYF. CDR3 DNA: TGCGCCAGCAGCCAAGATGACCGGGAGTTCTCCTACGAGCAGTACTTC.

The chain combines TRBV18 with TRBJ2-1, with 11 nucleotides matching TRBD2. V lost 4 bases to trimming and J lost 12 bases; unmatched junction nucleotides: 8. The CDR3 length is 14 residues. Germline V CDR1 and CDR2: KGHSH, LQKENI. CDR3 in amino acids: CASSQDSGRAAQFF. CDR3 bases: TGTGCCAGCTCACAAGATAGCGGGAGGGCCGCGCAGTTCTTC.

V gene TRBV15 combines with J gene TRBJ2-7, with TRBD2 matching 16 bases. Germline V gives CDR1 LNHNV, CDR2 YYDKDF (reference sequence). Germline trimming cut 5 bases from V and 1 base from J; bases unmatched to any gene: 8. The CDR3 consists of 18 residues. The CDR3 region is CATSFGTSGRAKSYEQYF. CDR3 coding DNA: TGTGCCACCAGCTTCGGGACTAGCGGGAGGGCCAAATCCTACGAGCAGTACTTC.

V is TRBV4-2 and J is TRBJ1-2; TRBD1 is a possible D gene (5 bases). Trimming removed 1 base from V and 6 bases from J, with 9 bases in between. Germline V gives CDR1 LGHNA, CDR2 YNFKEQ. This CDR3 is built from 13 residues. The CDR3 region has the DNA TGTGCCAGCAGCCAAGCCGCCAGGGATGGCTACACCTTC. Protein: CASSQAARDGYTF.